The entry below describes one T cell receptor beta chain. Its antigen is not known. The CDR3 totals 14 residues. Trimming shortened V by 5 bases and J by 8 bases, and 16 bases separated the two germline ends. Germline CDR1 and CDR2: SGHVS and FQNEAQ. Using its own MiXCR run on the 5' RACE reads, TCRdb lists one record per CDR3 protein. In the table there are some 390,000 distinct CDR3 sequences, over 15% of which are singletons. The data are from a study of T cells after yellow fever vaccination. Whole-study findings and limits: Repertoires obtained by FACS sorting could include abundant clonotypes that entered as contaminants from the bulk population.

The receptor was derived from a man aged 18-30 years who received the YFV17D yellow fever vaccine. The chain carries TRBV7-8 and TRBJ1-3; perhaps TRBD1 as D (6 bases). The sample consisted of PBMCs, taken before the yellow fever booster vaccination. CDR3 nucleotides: TGTGCCAGCAGCCCACGGCAGGGGTTCGACACCATATATTTT. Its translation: CASSPRQGFDTIYF.